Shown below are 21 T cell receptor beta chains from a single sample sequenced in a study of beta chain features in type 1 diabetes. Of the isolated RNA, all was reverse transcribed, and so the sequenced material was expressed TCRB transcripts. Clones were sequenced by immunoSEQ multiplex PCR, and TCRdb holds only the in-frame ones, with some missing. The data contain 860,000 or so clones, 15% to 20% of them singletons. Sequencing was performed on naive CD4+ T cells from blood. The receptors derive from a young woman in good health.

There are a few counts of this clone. In DNA, the CDR3 is TGTGCCAGCAGTGAGATGACGCAAACCTACGAGCAGTACTTC. This codes for CASSEMTQTYEQYF. The chain carries TRBV6-1 and TRBJ2-7; D gene unclear. Germline V lookup: CDR1 MNHNS, CDR2 SASEGT. The CDR3 is 14 residues long. Trimming cost V 3 bases and J 2 bases, with 11 bases left between them.

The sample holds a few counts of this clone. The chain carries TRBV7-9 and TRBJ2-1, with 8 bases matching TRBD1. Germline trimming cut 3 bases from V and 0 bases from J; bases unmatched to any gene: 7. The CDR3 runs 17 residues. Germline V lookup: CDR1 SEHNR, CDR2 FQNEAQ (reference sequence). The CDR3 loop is CASSFTTGESSYNEQFF. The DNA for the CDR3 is TGTGCCAGCAGCTTCACGACAGGGGAGAGCTCCTACAATGAGCAGTTCTTC. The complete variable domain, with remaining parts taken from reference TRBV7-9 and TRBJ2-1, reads DTGVSQNPRHKITKRGQNVTFRCDPISEHNRLYWYRQTLGQGPEFLTYFQNEAQLEKSRLLSDRFSAERPKGSFSTLEIQRTEQGDSAMYLCASSFTTGESSYNEQFFGPGTRLTVL.

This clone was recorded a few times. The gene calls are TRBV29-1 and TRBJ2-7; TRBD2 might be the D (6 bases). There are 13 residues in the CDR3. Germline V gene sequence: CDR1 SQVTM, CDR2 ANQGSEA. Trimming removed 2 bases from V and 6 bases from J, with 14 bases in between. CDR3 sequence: CSVERLEGSEQYF. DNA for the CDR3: TGCAGCGTTGAACGCCTGGAGGGGTCCGAGCAGTACTTC.

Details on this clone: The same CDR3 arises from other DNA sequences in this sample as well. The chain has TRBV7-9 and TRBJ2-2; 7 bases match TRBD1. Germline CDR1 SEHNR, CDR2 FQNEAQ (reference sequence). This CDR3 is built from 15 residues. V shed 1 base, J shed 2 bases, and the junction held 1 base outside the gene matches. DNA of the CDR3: TGTGCCAGCAGCTTAGGACAGGGAAACACCGGGGAGCTGTTTTTT. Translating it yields CASSLGQGNTGELFF. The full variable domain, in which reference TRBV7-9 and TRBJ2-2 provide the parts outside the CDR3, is DTGVSQNPRHKITKRGQNVTFRCDPISEHNRLYWYRQTLGQGPEFLTYFQNEAQLEKSRLLSDRFSAERPKGSFSTLEIQRTEQGDSAMYLCASSLGQGNTGELFFGEGSRLTVL.

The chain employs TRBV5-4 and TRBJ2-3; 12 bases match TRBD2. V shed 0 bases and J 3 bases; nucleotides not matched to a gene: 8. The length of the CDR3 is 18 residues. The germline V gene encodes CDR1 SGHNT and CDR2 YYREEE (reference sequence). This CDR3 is CASSLAGLAGGSTDTQYF. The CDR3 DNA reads TGTGCCAGCAGCTTGGCCGGTCTAGCGGGAGGGAGTACAGATACGCAGTATTTT.

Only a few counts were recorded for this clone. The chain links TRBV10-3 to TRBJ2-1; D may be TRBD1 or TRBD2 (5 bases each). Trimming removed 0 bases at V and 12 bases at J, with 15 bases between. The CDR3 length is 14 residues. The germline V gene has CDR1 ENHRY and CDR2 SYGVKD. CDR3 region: CAISESRGPGTQFF. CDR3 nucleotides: TGTGCCATCAGTGAGTCGAGAGGTCCGGGGACGCAGTTCTTC.

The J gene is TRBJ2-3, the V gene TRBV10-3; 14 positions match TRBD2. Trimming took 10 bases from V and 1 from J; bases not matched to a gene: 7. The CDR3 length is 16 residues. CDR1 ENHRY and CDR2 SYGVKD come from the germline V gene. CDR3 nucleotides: TGTGCCACTGCTCCGGGACTAGCGGGAGGCACAGATACGCAGTATTTT. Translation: CATAPGLAGGTDTQYF.

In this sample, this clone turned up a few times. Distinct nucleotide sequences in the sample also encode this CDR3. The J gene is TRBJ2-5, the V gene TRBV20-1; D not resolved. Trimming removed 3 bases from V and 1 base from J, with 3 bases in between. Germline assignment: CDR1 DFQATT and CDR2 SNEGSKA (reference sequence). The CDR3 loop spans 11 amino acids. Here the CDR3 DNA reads TGCAGTGCTAGCCTCCAAGAGACCCAGTACTTC. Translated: CSASLQETQYF.

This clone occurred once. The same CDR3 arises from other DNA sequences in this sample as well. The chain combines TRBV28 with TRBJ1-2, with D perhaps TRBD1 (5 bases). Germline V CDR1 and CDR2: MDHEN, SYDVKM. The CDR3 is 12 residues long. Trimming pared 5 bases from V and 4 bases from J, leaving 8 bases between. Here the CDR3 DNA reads TGTGCCAGCAGTGGTCAGGGCTATGGCTACACCTTC. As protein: CASSGQGYGYTF.

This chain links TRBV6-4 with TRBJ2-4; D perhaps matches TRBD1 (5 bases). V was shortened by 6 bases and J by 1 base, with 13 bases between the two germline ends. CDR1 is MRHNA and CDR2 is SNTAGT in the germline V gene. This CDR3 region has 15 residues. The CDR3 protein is CASSPQGAAKNIQYF. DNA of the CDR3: TGTGCCAGCAGCCCCCAGGGTGCGGCCAAAAACATTCAGTACTTC.

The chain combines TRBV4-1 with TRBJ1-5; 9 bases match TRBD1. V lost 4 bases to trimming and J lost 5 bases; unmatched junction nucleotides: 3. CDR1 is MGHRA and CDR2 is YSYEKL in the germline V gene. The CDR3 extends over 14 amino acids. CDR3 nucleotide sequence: TGCGCCAGCAGCCCGGGACAGGGAGATCAGCCCCAGCATTTT. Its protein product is CASSPGQGDQPQHF.

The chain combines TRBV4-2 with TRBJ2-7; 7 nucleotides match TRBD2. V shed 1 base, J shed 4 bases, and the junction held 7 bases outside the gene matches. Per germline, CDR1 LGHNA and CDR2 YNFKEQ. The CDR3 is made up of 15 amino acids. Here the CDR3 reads CASSQGRGLEYEQYF. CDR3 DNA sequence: TGTGCCAGCAGCCAAGGTCGAGGACTAGAATACGAGCAGTACTTC.

This chain's CDR3 is CASSTSGSKAASYNEQFF. The CDR3 DNA reads as TGTGCCAGCAGTACTAGCGGGAGTAAGGCCGCCTCCTACAATGAGCAGTTCTTC. The J gene is TRBJ2-1, the V gene TRBV25-1; TRBD2 agrees at 11 bases. Germline trimming cut 5 bases from V and 0 bases from J; bases unmatched to any gene: 9. CDR3 length equals 18 residues. Germline CDR1 and CDR2: MGHDK and SYGVNS.

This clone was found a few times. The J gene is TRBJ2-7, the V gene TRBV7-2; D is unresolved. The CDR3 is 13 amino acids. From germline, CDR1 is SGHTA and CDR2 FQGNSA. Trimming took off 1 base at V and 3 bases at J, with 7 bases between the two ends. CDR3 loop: CASSLGINYEQYF. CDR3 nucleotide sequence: TGTGCCAGCAGCTTAGGAATTAACTACGAGCAGTACTTC.

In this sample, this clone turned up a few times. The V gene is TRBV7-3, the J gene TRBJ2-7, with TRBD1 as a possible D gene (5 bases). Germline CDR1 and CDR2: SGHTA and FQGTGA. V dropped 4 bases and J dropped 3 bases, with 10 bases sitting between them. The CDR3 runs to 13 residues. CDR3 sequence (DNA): TGTGCCAGCAGCTCGCACGACAGCTACGAGCAGTACTTC. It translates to CASSSHDSYEQYF.

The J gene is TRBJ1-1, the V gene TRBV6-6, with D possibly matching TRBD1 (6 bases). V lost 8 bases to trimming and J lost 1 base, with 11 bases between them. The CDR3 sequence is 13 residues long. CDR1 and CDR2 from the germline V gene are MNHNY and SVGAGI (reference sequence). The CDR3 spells CASGQNTNTEAFF. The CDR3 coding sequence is TGTGCCAGCGGACAGAACACGAACACTGAAGCTTTCTTT.

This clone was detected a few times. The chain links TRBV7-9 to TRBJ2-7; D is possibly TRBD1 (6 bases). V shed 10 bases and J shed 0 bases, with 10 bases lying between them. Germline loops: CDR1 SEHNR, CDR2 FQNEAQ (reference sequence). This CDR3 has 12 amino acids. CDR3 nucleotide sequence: TGTGCCATCGGACAGCCCTCCTACGAGCAGTACTTC. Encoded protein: CAIGQPSYEQYF. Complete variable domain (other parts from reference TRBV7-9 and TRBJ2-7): DTGVSQNPRHKITKRGQNVTFRCDPISEHNRLYWYRQTLGQGPEFLTYFQNEAQLEKSRLLSDRFSAERPKGSFSTLEIQRTEQGDSAMYLCAIGQPSYEQYFGPGTRLTVT.

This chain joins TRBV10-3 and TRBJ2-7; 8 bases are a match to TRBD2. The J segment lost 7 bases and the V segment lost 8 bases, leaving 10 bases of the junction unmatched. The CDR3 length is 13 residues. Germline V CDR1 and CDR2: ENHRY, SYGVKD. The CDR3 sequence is CAIGGLGSREQYF. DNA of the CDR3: TGTGCCATCGGGGGACTAGGCTCTAGGGAGCAGTACTTC.

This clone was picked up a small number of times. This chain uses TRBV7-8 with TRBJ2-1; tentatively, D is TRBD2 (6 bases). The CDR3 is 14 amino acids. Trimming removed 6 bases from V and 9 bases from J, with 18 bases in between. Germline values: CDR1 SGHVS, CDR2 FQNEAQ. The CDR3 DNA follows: TGTGCCAGCAGACATATAGCGGAGGGGAGTGAGCAGTTCTTC. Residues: CASRHIAEGSEQFF. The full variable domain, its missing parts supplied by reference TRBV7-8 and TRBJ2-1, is GAGVSQSPRYKVAKRGQDVALRCDPISGHVSLFWYQQALGQGPEFLTYFQNEAQLDKSGLPSDRFFAERPEGSVSTLKIQRTQQEDSAVYLCASRHIAEGSEQFFGPGTRLTVL.

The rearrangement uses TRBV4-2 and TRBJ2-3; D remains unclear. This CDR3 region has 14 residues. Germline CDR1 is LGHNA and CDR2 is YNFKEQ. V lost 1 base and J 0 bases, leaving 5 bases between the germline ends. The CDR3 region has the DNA TGTGCCAGCAGCCAAGGACTGAGCACAGATACGCAGTATTTT. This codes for CASSQGLSTDTQYF.

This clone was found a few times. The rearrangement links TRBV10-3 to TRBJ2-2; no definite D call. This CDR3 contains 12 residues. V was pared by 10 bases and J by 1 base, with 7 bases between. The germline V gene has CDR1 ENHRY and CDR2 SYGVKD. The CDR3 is CATYQNTGELFF. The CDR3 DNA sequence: TGTGCCACCTACCAGAACACCGGGGAGCTGTTTTTT.